The 17 T cell receptor beta chains in this list originate from one sample, sequenced in a study of T cell repertoires in cytomegalovirus infection. MiXCR was run by TCRdb on the reads, yielding one entry per CDR3 protein. The table has some 390,000 distinct CDR3 sequences, roughly 18% seen once. Sequenced material: PBMCs. The receptor source for this set is a human donor in good health (CMV status not recorded). Some clones in this sample may be carry-over from other donors' samples.

The J gene is TRBJ2-1, the V gene TRBV19; 7 bases map to TRBD1. The CDR3 sequence is 14 residues long. Germline V gene data show CDR1 as LNHDA and CDR2 as SQIVND (reference sequence). V was clipped by 9 bases and J by 5 bases; unmatched bases: 10. The CDR3 is CASQAGQADNEQFF. The CDR3 region has the DNA TGTGCCAGCCAGGCCGGACAGGCCGACAATGAGCAGTTCTTC.

This clonotype was counted only a few times. The genes are TRBV12-3 or TRBV12-4 and TRBJ2-7; D ambiguous. V shed 6 bases and J shed 4 bases, with 19 bases lying between them. This CDR3 has 15 residues. CDR3 sequence: CASSPASNPRYEQYF. CDR3 in DNA: TGTGCCAGCAGCCCCGCCTCGAACCCCCGTTACGAGCAGTACTTC.

This clonotype has more than one count but fewer than ten. This chain links TRBV15 with TRBJ2-7; the D gene is possibly TRBD2 (5 bases). This CDR3 contains 14 residues. CDR1 and CDR2 from the germline V gene are LNHNV and YYDKDF (reference sequence). V dropped 0 bases and J dropped 3 bases, with 9 bases sitting between them. CDR3 bases: TGTGCCACCAGCAGAGAGATAGCGAGCTACGAGCAGTACTTC. This codes for CATSREIASYEQYF.

The chain has TRBV6-2 or TRBV6-3 and TRBJ2-7; TRBD2 agrees at 11 bases. The CDR3 loop spans 17 amino acids. With 2 bases clipped from V and 7 bases from J, the junction kept 13 bases outside the gene matches. The germline V gene has CDR1 MNHEY and CDR2 SVGEGT. Here the CDR3 reads CASSYLPGLAGRPEQYF. In DNA, the CDR3 is TGTGCCAGCAGTTACCTCCCCGGACTAGCGGGCCGGCCTGAGCAGTACTTC.

This clonotype has at least ten counts. The rearrangement links TRBV7-6 to TRBJ2-1; 13 positions agree with TRBD2. The CDR3 consists of 15 residues. The V and J ends lost 4 bases and 11 bases, in that order; junction bases with no gene match: 8. Germline-derived CDR1 and CDR2 are SGHVS and FNYEAQ. This CDR3 reads CASSSWTSGRGKQFF. For the CDR3, the DNA is TGTGCCAGCAGCTCGTGGACTAGCGGGAGAGGGAAGCAGTTCTTC.

The chain carries TRBV20-1 and TRBJ2-3; D ambiguous. Per germline, CDR1 DFQATT and CDR2 SNEGSKA (reference sequence). Trimming shortened V by 3 bases and J by 2 bases, and 15 bases separated the two germline ends. This CDR3 region has 15 residues. For the CDR3, the DNA is TGCAGTGCTAGGAGTTATGAGCCAACCACAGATACGCAGTATTTT. Translating gives CSARSYEPTTDTQYF.

The chain joins TRBV7-9 to TRBJ2-1, with a tentative D call TRBD2 (6 bases). This CDR3 is built from 15 residues. Germline V CDR1 and CDR2: SEHNR, FQNEAQ (reference sequence). V lost 2 bases and J 6 bases, leaving 14 bases between the germline ends. CDR3 sequence reads: CASSLPTRGSNEQFF. The CDR3 DNA sequence: TGTGCCAGCAGCTTACCGACTAGGGGTAGCAATGAGCAGTTCTTC.

Concerning this clonotype itself: This may be a read error: a much more frequent sequence differs by one nucleotide. Since the CDR3 does not end with the conserved phenylalanine or tryptophan, this likely comes from a read error. V usage is TRBV6-1 and J usage is TRBJ1-2, with unresolved D. Trimming pared 3 bases from V and 0 bases from J, leaving 5 bases between. The CDR3 length is 13 residues. Germline lookup yields CDR1 MNHNS and CDR2 SASEGT. Written as DNA, the CDR3 is TGTGCCAGCAGTGACGGAGCTAACTATGGCTACACCTAC. This codes for CASSDGANYGYTY.

The rearrangement uses TRBV7-2 and TRBJ1-1, with D perhaps TRBD1 (5 bases). The CDR3 runs to 11 residues. Germline lookup yields CDR1 SGHTA and CDR2 FQGNSA. Trimming removed 6 bases at V and 8 bases at J, with 10 bases between. CDR3 bases: TGTGCCAGCAGGGGGGTGGGGGAAGCTTTCTTT. Translation gives CASRGVGEAFF.

This clonotype was seen only a few times. The rearrangement links TRBV11-3 to TRBJ2-3; TRBD2 matches 10 bases. With V trimmed by 5 bases and J by 9 bases, 14 bases remained unmatched. CDR3 size: 16 residues. CDR1 and CDR2 (germline): SGHNT, YENEEA. The CDR3 loop is CASSPDSLAGDGTQYF. The CDR3 nucleotides read TGTGCCAGCAGCCCAGACAGCCTAGCGGGGGATGGGACGCAGTATTTT.

This clonotype turned up a few times. The rearrangement joins TRBV4-1 to TRBJ2-3; the D is unclear. Germline lookup yields CDR1 MGHRA and CDR2 YSYEKL. The CDR3 length is 17 residues. V was clipped by 4 bases and J by 0 bases, with 17 bases between them. The CDR3: CASSRITGDTSTDTQYF. The CDR3 nucleotides are TGCGCCAGCAGCCGCATAACGGGTGATACTAGCACAGATACGCAGTATTTT.

This clonotype was counted at least ten times. This chain links TRBV28 with TRBJ1-2; D is ambiguous. CDR3 length: 14 residues. Deletions cut 2 bases from V and 4 bases from J, with 11 bases between. Germline loops: CDR1 MDHEN, CDR2 SYDVKM. CDR3 sequence (DNA): TGTGCCAGCAGTTTAGCCAGCCCCTTCTATGGCTACACCTTC. The encoded protein is CASSLASPFYGYTF.

This clonotype came up many times. This chain links TRBV19 with TRBJ1-5; D call uncertain. The CDR3 totals 12 residues. The germline V gene has CDR1 LNHDA and CDR2 SQIVND (reference sequence). V was trimmed by 3 bases and J by 6 bases, leaving 6 bases between them. This chain's CDR3 is CASSITFQPQHF. CDR3 DNA: TGTGCCAGTAGTATCACCTTTCAGCCCCAGCATTTT. Using reference TRBV19 and TRBJ1-5 for the parts outside the CDR3, the full variable domain is DGGITQSPKYLFRKEGQNVTLSCEQNLNHDAMYWYRQDPGQGLRLIYYSQIVNDFQKGDIAEGYSVSREKKESFPLTVTSAQKNPTAFYLCASSITFQPQHFGDGTRLSIL.

Notes on this clonotype: Mismatch with germline at one junction end may stem from a read error. Here the CDR3 reads CASRRDLTDTQCF. DNA of the CDR3: TGTGCCAGCAGACGGGACCTCACGGATACGCAGTGTTTT. This chain joins TRBV2 and TRBJ2-3; the D call may be TRBD1 or TRBD2 (5 bases each). Germline assignment: CDR1 SNHLY and CDR2 FYNNEI. The CDR3 covers 13 residues.

CDR3 amino acids: CSASTFLSYEQYF. As DNA, the CDR3 is TGCAGCGCTAGTACCTTCCTTTCCTACGAGCAGTACTTC. This chain joins TRBV29-1 and TRBJ2-7; D is uncertain. The CDR3 contains 13 residues. Germline V lookup: CDR1 SQVTM, CDR2 ANQGSEA. The V end was cut by 7 bases, the J end by 1 base, with 14 bases between.

The chain couples TRBV5-1 to TRBJ2-5; perhaps TRBD2 as D (6 bases). CDR1 is SGHRS and CDR2 is YFSETQ in the germline V gene. CDR3 length equals 13 residues. The V gene lost 5 bases and the J gene lost 4 bases, with 12 bases spanning the gap. CDR3 sequence reads: CASRGLPIETQYF. CDR3 nucleotides: TGCGCCAGCAGGGGACTTCCGATAGAGACCCAGTACTTC.

In its sample, this clonotype was seen many times. The genes are TRBV7-2 and TRBJ1-6; D is perhaps TRBD1 (5 bases). This CDR3 region has 16 residues. CDR1 and CDR2 from the germline V gene are SGHTA and FQGNSA. With 2 bases removed from V and 10 bases from J, the gap between germline ends came to 18 bases. The CDR3 loop is CASSLWAAGTGSPLHF. In DNA form, the CDR3 reads TGTGCCAGCAGCTTATGGGCAGCCGGGACTGGATCACCCCTCCACTTT.